These 9 T cell receptor beta chains came from one sample sequenced in a study of blood T cell repertoires in COVID-19 (dated by TCRdb to 2019 to 2021). Libraries came from the immunoSEQ multiplex PCR assay. What TCRdb holds here is the immuneACCESS table cut down to in-frame rearrangements. Part of the clones is not present; checked against another copy, under half of the missing clones reflect an unresolved V gene, and the others are unexplained. Counted in this sample were over 300,000 clones; 89% of them appeared once. 1% to 1.5% of the sample lies in the top ten. Sequencing input: peripheral blood. These receptor sequences come from a middle-aged man with acute or convalescent COVID-19.

This rearrangement joins TRBV2 to TRBJ1-5, with D possibly being TRBD1 (6 bases). This CDR3 comprises 20 residues. Germline-derived CDR1 and CDR2 are SNHLY and FYNNEI. With 6 bases removed from V and 2 bases from J, the gap between germline ends came to 29 bases. CDR3: CASRGFLRDKRKEGNQPQHF. CDR3 in DNA: TGTGCCAGCAGAGGTTTCCTCCGGGACAAACGTAAGGAGGGCAATCAGCCCCAGCATTTT.

This clone was seen once. The chain links TRBV21-1 to TRBJ2-4; the table's D gene call, TRBD1, was not cross checked with the DNA. TRBV21-1 counts as a pseudogene. This CDR3 is built from 15 residues. The CDR3 nucleotides read TGTGCCAGCAACGCCACAGGGGGCTCCAAAAACATTCAGTACTTC. Translated: CASNATGGSKNIQYF.

The sample holds a few counts of this clone. The rearrangement links TRBV6-4 to TRBJ2-1; 9 bases fit TRBD2. Germline V lookup: CDR1 MRHNA, CDR2 SNTAGT. The CDR3 is 16 residues long. The V segment lost 4 bases and the J segment 8 bases; nucleotides outside the gene matches: 12. CDR3 nucleotides: TGTGCCAGCAGTGGCGGCCTAGCGGGGCCGGGGGATGAGCAGTTCTTC. Translating it yields CASSGGLAGPGDEQFF.

The chain combines TRBV6-5 with TRBJ2-3, with D perhaps matching TRBD2 (7 bases). Germline V gene data show CDR1 as MNHEY and CDR2 as SVGAGI. Between the trimmed V and J ends, which lost 0 bases and 6 bases, there was a span of 13 bases. The CDR3 has 15 residues. This CDR3 is CASSYSGRGVDTQYF. The CDR3 DNA is TGTGCCAGCAGTTACTCGGGGAGGGGGGTCGATACGCAGTATTTT.

This clone occurred a few times. The J gene is TRBJ1-1, the V gene TRBV7-8, with 8 bases lining up with TRBD1. The V gene's germline CDR1 is SGHVS and CDR2 FQNEAQ. The J segment lost 4 bases and the V segment lost 5 bases, leaving 6 bases of the junction unmatched. There are 14 residues in the CDR3. This chain's CDR3 is CASSADRVGTEAFF. As DNA, the CDR3 is TGTGCCAGCAGCGCGGACAGGGTGGGCACTGAAGCTTTCTTT.

The chain employs TRBV11-3 and TRBJ2-1; D is possibly TRBD1 (6 bases). CDR1 SGHNT and CDR2 YENEEA come from the germline V gene. Trimming took off 2 bases at V and 1 base at J, with 6 bases between the two ends. There are 14 residues in the CDR3. CDR3 nucleotide sequence: TGTGCCAGCAGCTTAAGGGGGTCCTACAATGAGCAGTTCTTC. Translating it yields CASSLRGSYNEQFF.

The V gene is TRBV9, the J gene TRBJ2-3, with TRBD2 matching 11 bases. V lost 3 bases, J lost 5 bases, and 8 bases stayed unmatched. Per the germline V gene, CDR1 is SGDLS and CDR2 is YYNGEE. CDR3 size: 16 residues. CDR3 loop: CASSDGPLAGVDTQYF. The DNA for the CDR3 is TGTGCCAGCAGCGACGGACCACTAGCGGGAGTAGATACGCAGTATTTT.

This rearrangement joins TRBV7-9 to TRBJ2-1; 10 bases agree with TRBD2. Per the germline V gene, CDR1 is SEHNR and CDR2 is FQNEAQ (reference sequence). This CDR3 is built from 16 residues. J was trimmed by 8 bases and V by 5 bases; bases with no gene match: 12. For the CDR3, the DNA is TGTGCCAGCAGCCTCGCCGGGACTAGCGCCGGCGATGAGCAGTTCTTC. This translates into CASSLAGTSAGDEQFF. The full variable domain, in which reference TRBV7-9 and TRBJ2-1 provide the parts outside the CDR3, is DTGVSQNPRHKITKRGQNVTFRCDPISEHNRLYWYRQTLGQGPEFLTYFQNEAQLEKSRLLSDRFSAERPKGSFSTLEIQRTEQGDSAMYLCASSLAGTSAGDEQFFGPGTRLTVL.

The V and J genes are TRBV9 and TRBJ1-1, with 10 bases that match TRBD1. V lost 0 bases and J lost 4; bases outside the gene matches: 9. This CDR3 contains 17 residues. In germline, CDR1 is SGDLS, CDR2 YYNGEE. CDR3 coding DNA: TGTGCCAGCAGCGTAGCCCCACTAGGACAGGGGGTCACTGAAGCTTTCTTT. Its protein product is CASSVAPLGQGVTEAFF.